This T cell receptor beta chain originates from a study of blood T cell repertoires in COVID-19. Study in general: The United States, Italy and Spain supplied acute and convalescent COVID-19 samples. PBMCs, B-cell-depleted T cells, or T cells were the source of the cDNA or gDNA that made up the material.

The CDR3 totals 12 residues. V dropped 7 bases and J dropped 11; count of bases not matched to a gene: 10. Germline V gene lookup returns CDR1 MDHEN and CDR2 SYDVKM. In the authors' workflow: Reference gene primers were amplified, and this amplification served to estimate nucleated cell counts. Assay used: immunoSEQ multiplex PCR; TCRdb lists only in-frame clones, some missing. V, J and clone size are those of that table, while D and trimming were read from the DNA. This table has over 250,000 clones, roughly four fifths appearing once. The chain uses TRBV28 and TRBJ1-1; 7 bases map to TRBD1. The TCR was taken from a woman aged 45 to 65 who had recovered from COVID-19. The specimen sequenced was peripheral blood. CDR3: CASTSEGAYAFF. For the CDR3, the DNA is TGTGCCAGCACCTCCGAGGGGGCGTACGCTTTCTTT.